This T cell receptor beta chain derives from a study of blood T cell repertoires in COVID-19. The wider study: COVID-19 samples from acute and convalescent phases originated in the United States, Italy and Spain.

Produced via immunoSEQ multiplex PCR; TCRdb's table is partial and in-frame only. The sample holds 100,000 to 150,000 clones, more than 75% seen once. The origin of this receptor is a man in his fifties or sixties with COVID-19, enrolled during active disease. The sample was peripheral blood.

CDR3 loop: CAISERGRQAFF. The CDR3 nucleotides are TGTGCCATCAGTGAGAGAGGTCGGCAGGCTTTCTTT. The chain is built from TRBV10-3 and TRBJ1-1; no definite D call. Trimming took off 2 bases at V and 11 bases at J, with 12 bases between the two ends. The CDR3 is made up of 12 amino acids. Germline values: CDR1 ENHRY, CDR2 SYGVKD.